These 10 T cell receptor beta chains share one sample of origin, sequenced in a study of cytomegalovirus exposure and HLA in healthy donors. 13 Jbeta primers and 60 Vbeta primers were used for the PCR. Repertoires were generated with immunoSEQ multiplex PCR, while TCRdb's copy carries only in-frame clones and drops some. The repertoire holds under 130,000 clones, with 12% as singletons. The sample comprised PBMCs. The source of these receptors is a man in his forties or fifties in good health and CMV-seropositive.

CDR3 in DNA: TGCGCCAGCAGCCTCACTAGCTACGAGCAGTACTTC. It yields the protein CASSLTSYEQYF. The chain is built from TRBV10-2 and TRBJ2-7, with D tentatively TRBD2 (5 bases). This CDR3 spans 12 amino acids. Per germline, CDR1 WSHSY and CDR2 SAAADI. Trimming pared 6 bases from V and 3 bases from J, leaving 9 bases between.

Only a few counts were recorded for this clone. CDR3 coding DNA: TGCAGCGTTGAAACAGGGTCATCCTACGAGCAGTACTTC. It translates to CSVETGSSYEQYF. This chain links TRBV29-1 with TRBJ2-7, with D tentatively TRBD1 (6 bases). V lost 2 bases to trimming and J lost 1 base, with 9 bases between them. This CDR3 region has 13 residues. Germline CDR1 and CDR2: SQVTM and ANQGSEA.

The gene calls are TRBV10-3 and TRBJ1-4, with D possibly matching TRBD1 (6 bases). The CDR3 has 14 residues. CDR1 and CDR2 (germline): ENHRY, SYGVKD. V lost 4 bases and J 2 bases, leaving 8 bases between the germline ends. CDR3 protein: CAISVGGTNEKLFF. The DNA of the CDR3 is TGTGCCATCAGTGTTGGGGGCACTAATGAAAAACTGTTTTTT.

In its sample, this clone was seen a few times. The CDR3 bases are TGCAGCGTTGCTCCACAGGTCTCCTACGAGCAGTACTTC. It translates to CSVAPQVSYEQYF. The chain links TRBV29-1 to TRBJ2-7; tentative D call: TRBD1 (5 bases). With 4 bases removed from V and 0 bases from J, the gap between germline ends came to 10 bases. Germline values: CDR1 SQVTM, CDR2 ANQGSEA. The CDR3 loop spans 13 amino acids.

This chain links TRBV10-3 with TRBJ2-1, with TRBD2 matching over 15 bases. With V trimmed by 6 bases and J by 6 bases, 3 bases remained unmatched. This CDR3 contains 15 residues. The germline gives CDR1 ENHRY, CDR2 SYGVKD. CDR3 sequence: CAIRPGLAGGNEQFF. CDR3 nucleotides: TGTGCCATCAGACCGGGACTAGCGGGGGGCAATGAGCAGTTCTTC.

This clone was seen more than once but under ten times. The chain joins TRBV6-1 to TRBJ2-7; 10 bases are a match to TRBD1. The junction had 4 bases not matched to a gene; V was cut back by 5 bases and J by 3 bases. The germline V gene has CDR1 MNHNS and CDR2 SASEGT. The length of the CDR3 is 14 residues. The CDR3 DNA reads TGTGCCAGCAGTCGGGACAGGGGCAACTACGAGCAGTACTTC. This encodes CASSRDRGNYEQYF.

V and J are TRBV2 and TRBJ2-3; TRBD2 might be the D (6 bases). Deletions cut 9 bases from V and 2 bases from J, with 18 bases between. This CDR3 region has 15 residues. The germline V gene encodes CDR1 SNHLY and CDR2 FYNNEI. In nucleotides, the CDR3 is TGTGCCAGGGAGACCGGGGCGGGAACCACAGATACGCAGTATTTT. Protein sequence: CARETGAGTTDTQYF.

The table lists this clone with a few counts. This sequence joins TRBV27 and TRBJ2-1; 13 bases map to TRBD2. CDR1 and CDR2 (germline): MNHEY, SMNVEV (reference sequence). V lost 5 bases to trimming and J lost 10 bases; unmatched junction nucleotides: 8. This CDR3 is built from 15 residues. DNA for the CDR3: TGTGCCAGCAGTCCCGGGACTAGCGGGAAGGGGGAGCAGTTCTTC. It is translated as CASSPGTSGKGEQFF.

In this sample, this clone turned up a few times. V usage is TRBV4-3 and J usage is TRBJ2-3; D remains unclear. There are 16 residues in the CDR3. V was pared by 5 bases and J by 0 bases, with 15 bases between. CDR1 is LGHNA and CDR2 is YSLEER in the germline V gene. The CDR3 region has the DNA TGCGCCAGCAGCTATGGCCTCGCGGTGAGCACAGATACGCAGTATTTT. Its translation: CASSYGLAVSTDTQYF.

The chain combines TRBV2 with TRBJ2-7; 7 positions agree with TRBD2. V dropped 3 bases and J dropped 1; count of bases not matched to a gene: 3. The length of the CDR3 is 14 residues. Germline CDR1 and CDR2: SNHLY and FYNNEI. CDR3 nucleotides: TGTGCCAGCAGTGAGGAGCGGGGATCCTACGAGCAGTACTTC. Protein product: CASSEERGSYEQYF.